Below are 15 T cell receptor beta chains sequenced from a single sample in a study of cytomegalovirus exposure and HLA in healthy donors. The study ran its PCR with 60 Vbeta and 13 Jbeta primers. TCRdb's table, derived via immunoSEQ multiplex PCR, lists solely in-frame clones and lacks some. There are around 180,000 clones in the sample; more than 75% occur only once, and about 1.4% lies in the top ten. Sequencing used PBMCs. Receptors originate from a woman aged 50 to 60 in good health and CMV-seronegative.

This CDR3 reads CASSSGTEGYYGYTF. CDR3 in DNA: TGTGCCAGCAGCTCCGGGACAGAAGGATACTATGGCTACACCTTC. The J gene is TRBJ1-2, the V gene TRBV7-9; TRBD1 agrees at 7 bases. CDR3 length: 15 amino acids. Germline CDR1 SEHNR, CDR2 FQNEAQ (reference sequence). V was pared by 4 bases and J by 3 bases, with 8 bases of the junction left unmatched.

This chain connects TRBV4-2 to TRBJ2-1; TRBD2 matches 8 bases. This CDR3 has 17 residues. J was trimmed by 6 bases and V by 0 bases; bases with no gene match: 10. Germline V gives CDR1 LGHNA, CDR2 YNFKEQ. This chain's CDR3 is CASSQDNSAGGTNEQFF. The CDR3 DNA reads TGTGCCAGCAGCCAAGATAATTCTGCGGGGGGAACCAATGAGCAGTTCTTC.

This clone was counted a single time. This chain uses TRBV7-9 with TRBJ2-5; the match to TRBD2 covers 8 bases. Germline loops: CDR1 SEHNR, CDR2 FQNEAQ (reference sequence). Losses at the gene ends were 0 bases for V and 5 bases for J; bases not matched to a gene: 14. The CDR3 spans 18 residues. In DNA form, the CDR3 reads TGTGCCAGCAGCTTAGCGGTAGGGAGCGGGAGAAACGGCGAGACCCAGTACTTC. Translating it yields CASSLAVGSGRNGETQYF.

This chain uses TRBV18 with TRBJ2-2; the D is unclear. Trimming cost V 5 bases and J 10 bases, with 8 bases left between them. The germline V gene has CDR1 KGHSH and CDR2 LQKENI. CDR3 size: 11 residues. The CDR3 loop reads CASSALEELFF. DNA of the CDR3: TGTGCCAGCTCAGCGCTCGAGGAGCTGTTTTTT. Looking up the rest from reference TRBV18 and TRBJ2-2 gives the full variable domain: NAGVMQNPRHLVRRRGQEARLRCSPMKGHSHVYWYRQLPEEGLKFMVYLQKENIIDESGMPKERFSAEFPKEGPSILRIQQVVRGDSAAYFCASSALEELFFGEGSRLTVL.

This chain uses TRBV29-1 with TRBJ1-2; D gene uncertain. The CDR3 is 12 amino acids. CDR1 SQVTM and CDR2 ANQGSEA come from the germline V gene. Written as DNA, the CDR3 is TGCACAACTTGGAGTAAGGTGAATGGCTACACCTTC. This translates into CTTWSKVNGYTF.

The V gene is TRBV7-2, the J gene TRBJ1-5; D is undetermined. Per germline, CDR1 SGHTA and CDR2 FQGNSA. The CDR3 is made up of 15 amino acids. Trimming shortened V by 0 bases and J by 5 bases, and 11 bases separated the two germline ends. The CDR3 spells CASSLASRPDQPQHF. DNA of the CDR3: TGTGCCAGCAGCTTAGCGTCGCGTCCCGATCAGCCCCAGCATTTT.

The rearrangement joins TRBV28 to TRBJ2-1; tentatively, D is TRBD2 (6 bases). This CDR3 is built from 16 residues. V dropped 4 bases and J dropped 0 bases, with 13 bases sitting between them. Germline V gives CDR1 MDHEN, CDR2 SYDVKM. The DNA for the CDR3 is TGTGCCAGCAGTTCGGAGGGACGCCGCTCCTACAATGAGCAGTTCTTC. Protein: CASSSEGRRSYNEQFF.

The chain joins TRBV2 to TRBJ2-7; D gene unclear. CDR1 is SNHLY, CDR2 FYNNEI, per germline. The CDR3 spans 15 residues. With 4 bases removed from V and 0 bases from J, the gap between germline ends came to 13 bases. CDR3 sequence: CASSAERGFSYEQYF. DNA of the CDR3: TGTGCCAGCAGTGCAGAGAGAGGCTTCTCCTACGAGCAGTACTTC.

This clone showed up many times. The chain uses TRBV5-1 and TRBJ1-4, with D tentatively TRBD1 (6 bases). The germline V and J ends were trimmed by 2 bases and 3 bases, with 8 bases remaining between them. Germline V gene data show CDR1 as SGHRS and CDR2 as YFSETQ. This CDR3 has 14 residues. The CDR3 loop is CASSFRGSNEKLFF. Written as DNA, the CDR3 is TGCGCCAGCAGCTTCAGGGGTTCTAATGAAAAACTGTTTTTT.

The chain recombines TRBV10-1 with TRBJ2-1, with TRBD2 matching 9 bases. The CDR3 is 20 amino acids. Germline lookup yields CDR1 WNHNN and CDR2 SYGVQD (reference sequence). V shed 0 bases, J shed 4 bases, and the junction held 16 bases outside the gene matches. This CDR3 reads CASSESKVPIAGEGYNEQFF. CDR3 DNA sequence: TGCGCCAGCAGTGAGTCGAAGGTTCCTATAGCGGGGGAAGGGTACAATGAGCAGTTCTTC.

This chain links TRBV6-5 with TRBJ2-3, with a possible D match to TRBD2 (6 bases). CDR1 and CDR2 (germline): MNHEY, SVGAGI. Trimming shortened V by 0 bases and J by 6 bases, and 13 bases separated the two germline ends. This CDR3 is 15 amino acids long. The CDR3 nucleotides are TGTGCCAGCAGTTACTCGGGACGGGGGAAGGATACGCAGTATTTT. The encoded protein is CASSYSGRGKDTQYF.

This rearrangement joins TRBV27 to TRBJ2-1; TRBD2 aligns across 7 bases. The CDR3 totals 16 residues. Germline V CDR1 and CDR2: MNHEY, SMNVEV (reference sequence). J lost 5 bases, V lost 2 bases, and 9 bases had no gene match. Here the CDR3 reads CASSLRRGTGHNEQFF. The CDR3 DNA is TGTGCCAGCAGTTTAAGGCGGGGGACCGGACACAATGAGCAGTTCTTC.

This chain joins TRBV7-2 and TRBJ1-1, with D tentatively TRBD1 (6 bases). In germline, CDR1 is SGHTA, CDR2 FQGNSA. This CDR3 is 15 amino acids long. The germline V and J ends were trimmed by 5 bases and 2 bases, with 15 bases remaining between them. Written as DNA, the CDR3 is TGTGCCAGCAGCCCAGCCTTGGGACAAAACACTGAAGCTTTCTTT. As protein: CASSPALGQNTEAFF.

The V gene is TRBV5-8, the J gene TRBJ2-2; perhaps TRBD1 as D (5 bases). This CDR3 is built from 14 residues. Germline V gene lookup returns CDR1 SGHTS and CDR2 YDEGEE. V lost 6 bases and J 4 bases, leaving 13 bases between the germline ends. The CDR3 sequence is CASTVGVFTGELFF. DNA for the CDR3: TGTGCCAGCACCGTAGGGGTTTTCACCGGGGAGCTGTTTTTT.

The V and J genes are TRBV4-1 and TRBJ2-3; TRBD1 aligns across 7 bases. Germline assignment: CDR1 MGHRA and CDR2 YSYEKL. The CDR3 extends over 17 amino acids. V lost 0 bases, J lost 2 bases, and 8 bases stayed unmatched. In DNA, the CDR3 is TGCGCCAGCAGCCAAGACGGTGCAGGGGGAAACACAGATACGCAGTATTTT. Protein product: CASSQDGAGGNTDTQYF.